A selection of T cell receptor beta chains follows, all from one sample in a study of T cells in Graves' hyperthyroidism and ophthalmopathy. One entry per CDR3 protein, called by TCRdb with MiXCR from the multiplex PCR reads. This table holds approximately 560,000 distinct CDR3 sequences, more than 15% found once. Sequences were obtained from blood. The source of these receptors is a woman aged 25 to 39 with Graves' hyperthyroidism. Each CDR3 is given with its conserved first and last residue. A D gene is named only where the DNA matches it firmly. A clone size is listed for some rows: how often the clone was seen (once, few, many), or a class if it is expanded.

J gene,clone size,V gene,D gene,CDR3 DNA,CDR3 protein
TRBJ2-7,many,TRBV7-2,TRBD1,TGTGCCAGCAGCTTAGATACAGGGGGCGTGTACGAGCAGTACTTC,CASSLDTGGVYEQYF
TRBJ2-2,many,TRBV7-2,NA,TGTGCCAGCAGCTTAAATGTCGGCGGGGAGCTGTTTTTT,CASSLNVGGELFF
TRBJ1-1,NA,TRBV28,NA,TGTGCCAGCAAGGTCGGTCAGGGGACGGGGATCCCTGAAGCTTTCTTT,CASKVGQGTGIPEAFF
TRBJ2-7,many,TRBV5-6,NA,TGTGCCAGCAGCCCCCTAAATAACTGGATCTCCTACGAGCAGTACTTC,CASSPLNNWISYEQYF
TRBJ1-2,NA,TRBV29-1,NA,TGCAGCGTTGTATTTCCCTGGACGGATCCTAAGCGCTATGGCTACACCTTC,CSVVFPWTDPKRYGYTF
TRBJ2-3,many,TRBV5-6,NA,TGTGCCAGCAGCTTGGTTCTAGGAGGCACAGATACGCAGTATTTT,CASSLVLGGTDTQYF
TRBJ2-2,NA,TRBV19,NA,TGTGCCAGTAGTATAGATCGAGGCGTCGCCGGGGAGCTGTTTTTT,CASSIDRGVAGELFF
TRBJ2-1,few,TRBV11-1,TRBD1,TGTGCCAGCAGCGAGACAGGGGAGGCCTACAATGAGCAGTTCTTC,CASSETGEAYNEQFF
TRBJ2-1,many,TRBV18,NA,TGTGCCAGCTCACCCGACACGGGAACGTACAATGAGCAGTTCTTC,CASSPDTGTYNEQFF
TRBJ2-3,many,TRBV27,NA,TGTGCCAGCAGTTTCCGAGATACGCAGTATTTT,CASSFRDTQYF
TRBJ1-5,NA,TRBV29-1,TRBD1,TGCAGCGTTGAAGTCGGACAGGGCCAGCCCCAGCATTTT,CSVEVGQGQPQHF
TRBJ2-7,many,TRBV27,NA,TGTGCCAGCAGTATGTACCGGGGTGGTGAGCAGTACTTC,CASSMYRGGEQYF
TRBJ2-1,many,TRBV7-2,NA,TGTGCCAGCAACCCCGGCGGTCATGACAATGAGCAGTTCTTC,CASNPGGHDNEQFF
TRBJ1-6,NA,TRBV7-2,NA,TGTGCCAGCAGCGCCTCGTCGACGGTAGAAAATTCACCCCTCCACTTT,CASSASSTVENSPLHF
TRBJ2-5,many,TRBV27,NA,TGTGCCAGCAGTTTATTCTGGGGGCCCGGGGAGACCCAGTACTTC,CASSLFWGPGETQYF
TRBJ2-7,NA,TRBV5-6,NA,TGTGCCAGCAGCTTATCGCAGGGCACGGCCGAGCAGTACTTC,CASSLSQGTAEQYF
TRBJ2-7,NA,TRBV7-3,TRBD2,TGTGCCAGCAGCTTCGAGGGAGGGCCGACGTACGAGCAGTACTTC,CASSFEGGPTYEQYF
TRBJ1-2,few,TRBV18,NA,TGTGCCAGCTCACCAGGGAGGGCGGAGAACTATGGCTACACCTTC,CASSPGRAENYGYTF
TRBJ1-1,many,TRBV18,NA,TGTGCCAGCTCAGCGGACGGGAACACTGAAGCTTTCTTT,CASSADGNTEAFF
TRBJ1-1,many,TRBV6-1,NA,TGTGCCAGCAGTCAACAGGGTTGGTTTGTGAACACTGAAGCTTTCTTT,CASSQQGWFVNTEAFF
TRBJ2-1,few,TRBV7-9,TRBD2,TGTGCCAGCAGTTTTAGGATCGGGACTAGCAGAGACAATGAGCAGTTCTTC,CASSFRIGTSRDNEQFF
TRBJ2-7,NA,TRBV6-2/TRBV6-3,NA,TGTGCCAGCAGTTACTCGTTCCTCGGTTCCTACGAGCAGTACTTC,CASSYSFLGSYEQYF
TRBJ2-1,many,TRBV28,NA,TGTGCCAGCAACTATAGAGCCCGCTGGGAGGAGCAGTTCTTC,CASNYRARWEEQFF
TRBJ1-6,few,TRBV15,NA,TGTGCCACCAGCAGAGATGGTCAGCACACTTCACCCCTCCACTTT,CATSRDGQHTSPLHF
TRBJ2-6,NA,TRBV9,NA,TGTGCCAGCAGCGCAACCTCTGGGGCCAACGTCCTGACTTTC,CASSATSGANVLTF
TRBJ2-2,NA,TRBV14,NA,TGTGCCAGCAGCCGTAGTAGTCGAACCGGGGAGCTGTTTTTT,CASSRSSRTGELFF
TRBJ2-7,many,TRBV12-3/TRBV12-4,TRBD1,TGTGCCAGCAGTCTGACAGGGGACTCCTACGAGCAGTACTTC,CASSLTGDSYEQYF
TRBJ2-1,many,TRBV7-2,TRBD1,TGTGCCAGCAGCTTGGACAGGGTTGGTGAGCAGTTCTTC,CASSLDRVGEQFF
TRBJ2-7,few,TRBV7-2,TRBD2,TGTGCCAGCAGCTTAAGGGGACTAGTATCCTACGAGCAGTACTTC,CASSLRGLVSYEQYF
TRBJ2-1,many,TRBV20-1,NA,TGCAGTGCCAGCACGAGCTCCTACAATGAGCAGTTCTTC,CSASTSSYNEQFF
TRBJ2-3,NA,TRBV7-2,TRBD1,TGTGCCAGCAGCACAGCCGGGACAGAGAGGGGAGATACGCAGTATTTT,CASSTAGTERGDTQYF
TRBJ2-7,few,TRBV5-1,TRBD2,TGCGCCAGCAGCTTAGGCGGGAGGATACTCGAGCAGTACTTC,CASSLGGRILEQYF
TRBJ1-1,few,TRBV5-1,NA,TGCGCCAGCAGCCCCCGGACAGCTTGGGACACTGAAGCTTTCTTT,CASSPRTAWDTEAFF
TRBJ1-2,few,TRBV12-3/TRBV12-4,NA,TGTGCCAGCAGTTTCGGGGGGCCGGATGGCTACACCTTC,CASSFGGPDGYTF
TRBJ2-5,many,TRBV30,TRBD1,TGTGCCTGGAGTGACACAGGGGGCCGGGAGACCCAGTACTTC,CAWSDTGGRETQYF
TRBJ2-1,many,TRBV2,TRBD2,TGTGCCAGCAGCGACCTAGCGGGGGGGCCCAATGAGCAGTTCTTC,CASSDLAGGPNEQFF
TRBJ2-7,NA,TRBV4-1,NA,TGCGCCAGCAGCCAAGATTACAGTTCCTACGAGCAGTACTTC,CASSQDYSSYEQYF
TRBJ1-1,many,TRBV10-3,TRBD1,TGTGCCATCCGGCCTCGCCAGGGGGCGTCGGACACTGAAGCTTTCTTT,CAIRPRQGASDTEAFF
TRBJ2-1,many,TRBV28,NA,TGTGCCGAGGGGAAAATCGGGGGTGAGCAGTTCTTC,CAEGKIGGEQFF
TRBJ2-7,NA,TRBV10-1,NA,TGTGCCAGCAGTTACTTCTGGGGACTGAACGAGCAGTACTTC,CASSYFWGLNEQYF
TRBJ1-4,many,TRBV20-1,TRBD1,TGCAGTGCATTAGGGGGACAGGCTAATGAAAAACTGTTTTTT,CSALGGQANEKLFF
TRBJ1-6,few,TRBV5-5,NA,TGTGCCAGCAGCTTGAGGCCAGGGGCAGATTCACCCCTCCACTTT,CASSLRPGADSPLHF
TRBJ2-1,NA,TRBV5-4,TRBD2,TGTGCCAGCAGCTTTCATAGCGGGAGCTCCTACAATGAGCAGTTCTTC,CASSFHSGSSYNEQFF
TRBJ2-1,many,TRBV3-1,TRBD2,TGTGCCAGCAGTCCTGAGGGTAGCGGGATTGATGGCAATGAGCAGTTCTTC,CASSPEGSGIDGNEQFF
TRBJ2-7,NA,TRBV27,NA,TGTGCCAGCAGTTTAGGAGGACCGTACGGGCAGTACTTC,CASSLGGPYGQYF
TRBJ2-3,many,TRBV12-3/TRBV12-4,TRBD2,TGTGCCAGCAGTTTAGCGAGCGGGAAGATCAGTAACACAGATACGCAGTATTTT,CASSLASGKISNTDTQYF